The 28 T cell receptor beta chains below come from one sample, sequenced in a study of blood T cell repertoires in COVID-19. Clones were read by immunoSEQ multiplex PCR, and TCRdb kept only the in-frame ones, dropping some. The repertoire consists of around 150,000 clones, with 70% to 90% occurring once and the leading ten covering 7% to 10%. Sequencing used peripheral blood. These receptors all come from an older woman with COVID-19, enrolled during active disease.

This chain uses TRBV7-2 with TRBJ1-2; 8 nucleotides match TRBD1. Trimming cost V 4 bases and J 7 bases; bases outside gene matches: 8. The germline V gene encodes CDR1 SGHTA and CDR2 FQGNSA. This CDR3 has 14 residues. CDR3 residues: CASSSDRTGLGYTF. As DNA, the CDR3 is TGTGCCAGCAGCTCGGATAGGACAGGGCTTGGCTACACCTTC.

This chain uses TRBV18 with TRBJ1-2; the D gene is possibly TRBD1 (5 bases). This CDR3 is built from 13 residues. The V gene's germline CDR1 is KGHSH and CDR2 LQKENI. V lost 2 bases and J lost 4, with 8 bases in between. The CDR3 spells CASSPGALYGYTF. The CDR3 nucleotides are TGTGCCAGCTCACCAGGGGCCCTCTATGGCTACACCTTC. The whole variable domain, remainder taken from reference TRBV18 and TRBJ1-2, is NAGVMQNPRHLVRRRGQEARLRCSPMKGHSHVYWYRQLPEEGLKFMVYLQKENIIDESGMPKERFSAEFPKEGPSILRIQQVVRGDSAAYFCASSPGALYGYTFGSGTRLTVV.

This clone was found many times. The chain employs TRBV6-4 and TRBJ2-1; TRBD2 matches at 7 bases. This CDR3 has 15 residues. Germline values: CDR1 MRHNA, CDR2 SNTAGT. Trimming took 3 bases from V and 2 from J; bases not matched to a gene: 4. CDR3 sequence: CASSERAGAYNEQFF. The CDR3, as DNA: TGTGCCAGCAGTGAACGGGCGGGAGCCTACAATGAGCAGTTCTTC.

The V and J genes are TRBV19 and TRBJ1-1, with 8 bases matching TRBD1. With 5 bases clipped from V and 5 bases from J, the junction kept 10 bases outside the gene matches. Germline V gives CDR1 LNHDA, CDR2 SQIVND (reference sequence). The CDR3 runs to 15 residues. The CDR3 region is CASSVTGGQVTEAFF. The CDR3 DNA reads TGTGCCAGTAGTGTTACAGGGGGACAGGTTACTGAAGCTTTCTTT.

This clone was recorded a few times. The chain is built from TRBV7-2 and TRBJ1-5; D is unresolved. Trimming took off 3 bases at V and 2 bases at J, with 8 bases between the two ends. The length of the CDR3 is 14 residues. Germline lookup yields CDR1 SGHTA and CDR2 FQGNSA. Here the CDR3 DNA reads TGTGCCAGCAGCTTTGACGCGGGCAATCAGCCCCAGCATTTT. Amino acid sequence: CASSFDAGNQPQHF.

The chain employs TRBV6-6 and TRBJ1-2; D unclear. Trimming pared 10 bases from V and 2 bases from J, leaving 11 bases between. Germline CDR1 reads MNHNY; CDR2 reads SVGAGI (reference sequence). CDR3 size: 12 residues. The CDR3 spells CATTELNYGYTF. CDR3 nucleotides: TGTGCCACCACAGAATTAAACTATGGCTACACCTTC.

This chain uses TRBV28 with TRBJ1-1; possibly TRBD1 for D (6 bases). Germline V gene data show CDR1 as MDHEN and CDR2 as SYDVKM. This CDR3 has 16 amino acids. V lost 8 bases and J lost 1, with 20 bases in between. The CDR3 DNA follows: TGTGCCAGCCCCTCCGGAGGGGGACTATGGAACACTGAAGCTTTCTTT. It specifies CASPSGGGLWNTEAFF.

The V and J genes are TRBV10-1 and TRBJ2-2; 7 nucleotides align to TRBD2. The ends lost 10 bases at V and 4 bases at J; junction bases unmatched: 21. CDR3 size: 18 residues. CDR1 and CDR2 (germline): WNHNN, SYGVQD (reference sequence). The CDR3 protein is CANSRRGVLSLSTGELFF. As DNA, the CDR3 is TGCGCCAACTCTCGACGGGGGGTTCTTAGTTTAAGCACCGGGGAGCTGTTTTTT.

The rearrangement links TRBV30 to TRBJ1-1; tentatively, D is TRBD1 (6 bases). This CDR3 has 14 residues. Germline V gives CDR1 GTSNPN, CDR2 SVGIG (reference sequence). The ends were cut back, 0 bases at V and 6 bases at J, with 14 bases in the middle. The CDR3 loop reads CAWSVGGGSAEAFF. The CDR3 DNA reads TGTGCCTGGAGTGTAGGGGGGGGCTCGGCTGAAGCTTTCTTT.

The sample holds a few counts of this clone. The CDR3 here is CASSAVGGRAFQTYNEQFF. Written as DNA, the CDR3 is TGTGCCAGCAGTGCCGTCGGCGGGAGGGCCTTTCAGACCTACAATGAGCAGTTCTTC. V and J are TRBV27 and TRBJ2-1; TRBD2 aligns across 9 bases. The CDR3 loop spans 19 amino acids. With V trimmed by 5 bases and J by 2 bases, 16 bases remained unmatched. Germline V lookup: CDR1 MNHEY, CDR2 SMNVEV (reference sequence).

The V gene is TRBV27, the J gene TRBJ2-1, with D unclear. The V and J ends lost 3 bases and 8 bases respectively, with 14 bases between them. Per the germline V gene, CDR1 is MNHEY and CDR2 is SMNVEV (reference sequence). This CDR3 is 14 amino acids long. The CDR3 DNA follows: TGTGCCAGCAGTTTTAGTCGTCTCCGGGATGAGCAGTTCTTC. Translated: CASSFSRLRDEQFF.

The chain carries TRBV14 and TRBJ2-7, with TRBD1 matching 7 bases. V trimming: 4 bases; J trimming: 5 bases; junction bases outside the gene matches: 11. From germline, CDR1 is SGHDN and CDR2 FVKESK. The CDR3 consists of 15 residues. In DNA, the CDR3 is TGTGCCAGCAGCCGTAGGGACAGTTACCGAGACGAGCAGTACGTC. Translation: CASSRRDSYRDEQYV.

This clone was detected a few times. The chain uses TRBV5-1 and TRBJ1-5, with a tentative D call TRBD1 (6 bases). This CDR3 region has 14 residues. V shed 4 bases and J shed 3 bases, with 11 bases lying between them. Germline CDR1 SGHRS, CDR2 YFSETQ. CDR3 sequence (DNA): TGCGCCAGCAGCCCAACAGGGAACAATCAGCCCCAGCATTTT. This gives the protein CASSPTGNNQPQHF.

V usage is TRBV9 and J usage is TRBJ2-5; 12 bases match TRBD2. CDR1 is SGDLS, CDR2 YYNGEE, per germline. V lost 4 bases and J lost 1; bases outside the gene matches: 5. CDR3 size: 16 residues. The chain's CDR3 is CASSPRTSGTQETQYF. The CDR3 nucleotides are TGTGCCAGCAGCCCGCGGACTAGCGGGACCCAAGAGACCCAGTACTTC.

The chain joins TRBV30 to TRBJ1-3, with D maybe TRBD1 (6 bases). CDR1 and CDR2 (germline): GTSNPN, SVGIG (reference sequence). This CDR3 is built from 15 residues. V dropped 3 bases and J dropped 2 bases, with 14 bases sitting between them. The chain's CDR3 is CAWRPTGSPGNTIYF. As DNA, the CDR3 is TGTGCCTGGAGGCCTACAGGGTCACCTGGAAACACCATATATTTT.

This clone was seen ten or more times. The chain is built from TRBV2 and TRBJ2-6; TRBD1 is a possible D gene (6 bases). Trimming cost V 10 bases and J 4 bases, with 17 bases left between them. The CDR3 sequence is 15 residues long. CDR1 SNHLY and CDR2 FYNNEI come from the germline V gene. CDR3 sequence: CAIQGGVRGANVLTF. CDR3 nucleotide sequence: TGTGCCATACAGGGTGGAGTGAGAGGGGCCAACGTCCTGACTTTC. The whole variable domain, filled in from reference TRBV2 and TRBJ2-6, reads EPEVTQTPSHQVTQMGQEVILRCVPISNHLYFYWYRQILGQKVEFLVSFYNNEISEKSEIFDDQFSVERPDGSNFTLKIRSTKLEDSAMYFCAIQGGVRGANVLTFGAGSRLTVL.

This clone came up once. V is TRBV5-4 and J is TRBJ2-7; tentatively, D is TRBD1 (6 bases). Germline V CDR1 and CDR2: SGHNT, YYREEE (reference sequence). The CDR3 length is 15 residues. Trimming cost V 7 bases and J 3 bases, with 20 bases left between them. CDR3 DNA sequence: TGTGCCAGCGGCGAAGGAAGGGGGAATGTCTACGAGCAGTACTTC. Its translation: CASGEGRGNVYEQYF.

The CDR3 spells CASSPGQGQIVNTIYF. The CDR3 DNA reads as TGTGCCAGCAGTCCGGGACAGGGGCAAATAGTAAACACCATATATTTT. V is TRBV6-6 and J is TRBJ1-3, with 10 positions matching TRBD1. The length of the CDR3 is 16 residues. The V gene's germline CDR1 is MNHNY and CDR2 SVGAGI (reference sequence). The V segment lost 5 bases and the J segment 6 bases; nucleotides outside the gene matches: 10.

V usage is TRBV30 and J usage is TRBJ2-1, with 7 nucleotides matching TRBD2. The V segment lost 0 bases and the J segment 5 bases; nucleotides outside the gene matches: 4. There are 14 residues in the CDR3. Germline CDR1 GTSNPN, CDR2 SVGIG (reference sequence). The CDR3 sequence is CAWSVQRGNNEQFF. CDR3 nucleotide sequence: TGTGCCTGGAGTGTCCAGCGGGGCAACAATGAGCAGTTCTTC.

The sample holds a few counts of this clone. The CDR3 nucleotides read TGTGCCAGCAACCGGGACATGAAGACCCAGTACTTC. This encodes CASNRDMKTQYF. This chain uses TRBV3-1 (or the pseudogene TRBV3-2) with TRBJ2-5; maybe TRBD1 (6 bases). Germline V gives CDR1 LGHDT, CDR2 YNNKEL (reference sequence). The CDR3 contains 12 residues. Trimming removed 7 bases from V and 6 bases from J, with 12 bases in between.

A note on this clone: Other DNA sequences in this sample translate to the same CDR3. The chain employs TRBV9 and TRBJ2-3; 9 nucleotides match TRBD2. Germline V gene lookup returns CDR1 SGDLS and CDR2 YYNGEE. With 1 base clipped from V and 2 bases from J, the junction kept 5 bases outside the gene matches. The length of the CDR3 is 16 residues. The CDR3 bases are TGTGCCAGCAGCGTATCCAGCGGGGGGTCCACAGATACGCAGTATTTT. Its translation: CASSVSSGGSTDTQYF.

This clone showed up just once. J is TRBJ2-3 and V is TRBV9; 9 nucleotides align to TRBD1. Unmatched junction bases numbered 16, after V lost 6 bases and J lost 5 bases. CDR1 is SGDLS and CDR2 is YYNGEE in the germline V gene. The CDR3 spans 17 residues. CDR3 loop: CASIPVKTGGIIDTQYF. CDR3 in DNA: TGTGCCAGCATCCCAGTCAAGACAGGGGGTATAATAGATACGCAGTATTTT.

The V gene is TRBV19, the J gene TRBJ1-5; D may be TRBD1 (5 bases). The V end was cut by 2 bases, the J end by 4 bases, with 15 bases between. Germline V lookup: CDR1 LNHDA, CDR2 SQIVND (reference sequence). The CDR3 totals 16 residues. DNA for the CDR3: TGTGCCAGTAGTATACGTGCCTGGACAACTAATCAGCCCCAGCATTTT. Translating gives CASSIRAWTTNQPQHF.

The CDR3 spells CASSDAGGQGRAFF. DNA of the CDR3: TGTGCCAGCAGTGATGCCGGGGGTCAAGGGAGAGCTTTCTTT. The chain couples TRBV6-1 to TRBJ1-1; tentative D call: TRBD1 (5 bases). The CDR3 extends over 14 amino acids. V dropped 3 bases and J dropped 10 bases, with 18 bases sitting between them. CDR1 and CDR2 (germline): MNHNS, SASEGT.

J is TRBJ2-1 and V is TRBV18; a possible D gene is TRBD2 (6 bases). Trimming pared 3 bases from V and 3 bases from J, leaving 12 bases between. The CDR3 covers 15 residues. Germline CDR1 reads KGHSH; CDR2 reads LQKENI. The CDR3, as DNA: TGTGCCAGCTCACCCGGACGGGGAGGCTACAATGAGCAGTTCTTC. Translation: CASSPGRGGYNEQFF.

The V call is TRBV18, the J call TRBJ1-4, with D unclear. Germline V gene lookup returns CDR1 KGHSH and CDR2 LQKENI. This CDR3 has 17 amino acids. Trimming took 0 bases from V and 2 from J, leaving 13 bases between them. CDR3 sequence: CASSPPPTGFTNEKLFF. For the CDR3, the DNA is TGTGCCAGCTCACCACCTCCTACGGGATTCACTAATGAAAAACTGTTTTTT.

This clone was found a few times. This chain connects TRBV12-3 or TRBV12-4 to TRBJ1-5; D unresolved. This CDR3 has 12 amino acids. V lost 6 bases and J lost 6, with 9 bases in between. The CDR3 region has the DNA TGTGCCAGCAGGGGCGAGTTTCAGCCCCAGCATTTT. Protein sequence: CASRGEFQPQHF.

The rearrangement links TRBV18 to TRBJ2-2; tentative D call: TRBD1 (5 bases). Germline assignment: CDR1 KGHSH and CDR2 LQKENI. Deletions cut 1 base from V and 4 bases from J, with 10 bases between. This CDR3 has 15 residues. CDR3 DNA: TGTGCCAGCTCACCACGGGGCGGACCCACCGGGGAGCTGTTTTTT. Translated, it gives CASSPRGGPTGELFF. Supplemented by reference TRBV18 and TRBJ2-2, the full variable domain reads NAGVMQNPRHLVRRRGQEARLRCSPMKGHSHVYWYRQLPEEGLKFMVYLQKENIIDESGMPKERFSAEFPKEGPSILRIQQVVRGDSAAYFCASSPRGGPTGELFFGEGSRLTVL.